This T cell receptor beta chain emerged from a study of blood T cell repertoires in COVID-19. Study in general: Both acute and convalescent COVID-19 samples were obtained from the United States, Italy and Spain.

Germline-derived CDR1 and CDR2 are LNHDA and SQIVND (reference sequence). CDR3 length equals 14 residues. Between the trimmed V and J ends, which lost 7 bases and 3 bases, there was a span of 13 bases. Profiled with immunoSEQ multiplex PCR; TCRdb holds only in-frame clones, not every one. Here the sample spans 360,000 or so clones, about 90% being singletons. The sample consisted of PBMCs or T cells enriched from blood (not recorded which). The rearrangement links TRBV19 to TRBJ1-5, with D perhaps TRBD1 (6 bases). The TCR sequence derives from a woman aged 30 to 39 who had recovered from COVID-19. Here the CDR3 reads CASTTGRDNQPQHF. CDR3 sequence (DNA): TGTGCCAGTACTACAGGGAGGGACAATCAGCCCCAGCATTTT.